Detailed here is one T cell receptor (beta chain). Its antigen remains unknown. This sample is part of a study of T cell responses to AZD1222 COVID-19 vaccine. Study overall: Combined were second doses at about 4 or about 12 weeks.

Profiling relied on immunoSEQ multiplex PCR, and the TCRdb table lists in-frame clones only, not all of them. Among 55,000 to 90,000 clones, around four fifths were seen once, and the ten largest hold roughly 5.4%. There are 13 residues in the CDR3. The trim removed 2 bases at V and 8 bases at J, leaving 4 bases unmatched. CDR1 and CDR2 from the germline V gene are SGHRS and YFSETQ. General study results and limits: Mostly white British, mostly female donors; authors suggested clonal diversity may be underestimated. Across spike, vaccine-associated CD4 TCRs were found, dominant at 160-218 and 743-854. Sampling captured repertoires only after the peak T cell response.

This sequence was found in an adult in good health. This chain uses TRBV5-1 with TRBJ2-3; the match to TRBD2 covers 8 bases. The material sequenced was peripheral blood, taken on day 0 of AZD1222 vaccination. The CDR3 sequence is CASSLAGERTQYF. In nucleotides, the CDR3 is TGCGCCAGCAGCTTAGCGGGGGAGCGTACGCAGTATTTT.